The 24 T cell receptor beta chains below all came from one sample that was sequenced in a study of OX40 agonist ivuxolimab in advanced cancers. Repertoires were generated with immunoSEQ multiplex PCR, while TCRdb's copy carries only in-frame clones and drops some. The sample shows approximately 42,000 clones, 70% to 90% of them seen only once. The sample was CD4+ or CD8+ T cells sorted from blood, taken in a trial of the OX40 agonist ivuxolimab. The receptors shown here come from an adult with an advanced solid tumor such as melanoma, head and neck, liver or kidney cancer.

This clone was detected a few times. The gene calls are TRBV19 and TRBJ1-2, with a weak D call TRBD1 (5 bases). V was shortened by 3 bases and J by 7 bases, with 12 bases between the two germline ends. In germline, CDR1 is LNHDA, CDR2 SQIVND (reference sequence). The CDR3 is 13 residues long. The CDR3 protein is CASSIGTVPGYTF. The CDR3 DNA reads TGTGCCAGTAGTATTGGGACGGTCCCTGGCTACACCTTC.

This rearrangement joins TRBV4-2 to TRBJ2-4, with D possibly being TRBD1 (6 bases). This CDR3 region has 15 residues. Trimming removed 0 bases from V and 2 bases from J, with 8 bases in between. Germline V gene data show CDR1 as LGHNA and CDR2 as YNFKEQ. The CDR3 sequence is CASSQEGGPKNIQYF. DNA for the CDR3: TGTGCCAGCAGCCAAGAAGGGGGTCCCAAAAACATTCAGTACTTC.

Only one count was recorded for this clone. The chain joins TRBV5-4 to TRBJ2-2; no clear D. The CDR3 has 16 amino acids. Per the germline V gene, CDR1 is SGHNT and CDR2 is YYREEE (reference sequence). V was trimmed by 0 bases and J by 3 bases, leaving 12 bases between them. The CDR3 reads CASSLVAHPDTGELFF. The CDR3 DNA is TGTGCCAGCAGCTTGGTCGCTCACCCAGACACCGGGGAGCTGTTTTTT. The complete variable domain, with remaining parts taken from reference TRBV5-4 and TRBJ2-2, reads ETGVTQSPTHLIKTRGQQVTLRCSSQSGHNTVSWYQQALGQGPQFIFQYYREEENGRGNFPPRFSGLQFPNYSSELNVNALELDDSALYLCASSLVAHPDTGELFFGEGSRLTVL.

The table lists this clone with a count of one. The chain has TRBV5-6 and TRBJ2-3; D assignment may be TRBD1 or TRBD2 (5 bases each). CDR1 is SGHDT, CDR2 YYEEEE, per germline. CDR3 size: 14 residues. V was clipped by 0 bases and J by 4 bases, with 9 bases between them. CDR3 protein: CASSLVRGADTQYF. CDR3 sequence (DNA): TGTGCCAGCAGCTTGGTTAGGGGAGCAGATACGCAGTATTTT.

The V gene is TRBV4-3, the J gene TRBJ2-5, with 13 nucleotides matching TRBD2. Trimming at V came to 4 bases and at J to 5 bases, leaving 4 bases not matched to a gene. This CDR3 spans 15 amino acids. CDR1 is LGHNA, CDR2 YSLEER, per germline. The CDR3 coding sequence is TGCGCCAGCAGCCGAAAACTAGCGGGAGGGGAGACCCAGTACTTC. It specifies CASSRKLAGGETQYF.

The J gene is TRBJ2-7, the V gene TRBV6-5; D is unresolved. The CDR3 is 14 residues long. Germline-derived CDR1 and CDR2 are MNHEY and SVGAGI. Trimming cost V 3 bases and J 5 bases, with 14 bases left between them. CDR3 DNA: TGTGCCAGCAGTTATGCTAGAGGATCGGACGAGCAGTACTTC. Translated, it gives CASSYARGSDEQYF.

This clone is medium-sized by share. The V call is TRBV4-1, the J call TRBJ2-7, with no clear D. Germline V gene sequence: CDR1 MGHRA, CDR2 YSYEKL. CDR3 size: 14 residues. V was shortened by 0 bases and J by 5 bases, with 11 bases between the two germline ends. CDR3 sequence: CASSQDMYLNEQYF. The CDR3, as DNA: TGCGCCAGCAGCCAAGATATGTATCTTAACGAGCAGTACTTC.

The chain recombines TRBV25-1 with TRBJ2-6; D gene ambiguous. V dropped 5 bases and J dropped 4 bases, with 12 bases sitting between them. The germline gives CDR1 MGHDK, CDR2 SYGVNS. The CDR3 contains 15 residues. As DNA, the CDR3 is TGTGCCAGCAGTCCGCAGGTGGGGGGGGCCAACGTCCTGACTTTC. Translating it yields CASSPQVGGANVLTF.

The J gene is TRBJ1-1, the V gene TRBV6-5; D is unresolved. Deletions cut 2 bases from V and 3 bases from J, with 10 bases between. The CDR3 is 14 residues long. Germline loops: CDR1 MNHEY, CDR2 SVGAGI. CDR3 protein: CASSYVPGYTEAFF. The CDR3 nucleotides read TGTGCCAGCAGTTACGTTCCAGGTTACACTGAAGCTTTCTTT.

The V gene is TRBV10-3, the J gene TRBJ1-1, with 7 bases that match TRBD1. V lost 10 bases, J lost 0 bases, and 14 bases stayed unmatched. Germline V lookup: CDR1 ENHRY, CDR2 SYGVKD. The CDR3 runs to 16 residues. CDR3 protein: CASRSGDRDMNTEAFF. The CDR3 DNA reads as TGTGCCAGCCGCTCTGGAGACAGGGACATGAACACTGAAGCTTTCTTT.

In its sample, this clone is medium-sized. This CDR3 is CASSQGANEKLFF. DNA of the CDR3: TGTGCCAGCAGCCAGGGGGCAAATGAAAAACTGTTTTTT. The chain links TRBV7-6 to TRBJ1-4; 8 nucleotides align to TRBD1. The germline CDR1 and CDR2 sequences are SGHVS and FNYEAQ. V trimming: 5 bases; J trimming: 5 bases; junction bases outside the gene matches: 1. The CDR3 runs to 13 residues.

The chain couples TRBV10-3 to TRBJ1-2; D remains unclear. Trimming left V 5 bases short and J 4 bases short, with 17 bases between. The CDR3 totals 15 residues. CDR1 is ENHRY, CDR2 SYGVKD, per germline. The CDR3 nucleotides are TGTGCCATCAGTTTCTTCGGGTCTGACGGCTATGGCTACACCTTC. Residues: CAISFFGSDGYGYTF.

This clone was recorded only once. This CDR3 reads CASSLTGARREAFF. The CDR3 DNA sequence: TGTGCCAGCAGCTTAACCGGGGCAAGAAGGGAAGCTTTCTTT. The rearrangement joins TRBV7-2 to TRBJ1-1, with D tentatively TRBD1 (5 bases). V was cut by 2 bases and J by 8 bases, with 15 bases left in between. Germline V gene data show CDR1 as SGHTA and CDR2 as FQGNSA. The CDR3 runs 14 residues.

This clone occurred a few times. This rearrangement joins TRBV4-2 to TRBJ2-7; D unresolved. CDR3 size: 17 residues. Germline V gene sequence: CDR1 LGHNA, CDR2 YNFKEQ. V lost 4 bases to trimming and J lost 1 base, with 20 bases between them. The CDR3 bases are TGTGCCAGCAGCCTACCGGCACAAGGAGAGCCTTCCTACGAGCAGTACTTC. Translated: CASSLPAQGEPSYEQYF.

In its sample, this clone was seen a few times. The chain has TRBV7-2 and TRBJ2-7; TRBD1 matches 7 bases. The CDR3 spans 14 residues. Looked up from germline, CDR1 is SGHTA and CDR2 is FQGNSA. V dropped 6 bases and J dropped 0; count of bases not matched to a gene: 5. The CDR3 sequence is CASSRGTVSYEQYF. Written as DNA, the CDR3 is TGTGCCAGCAGTCGAGGGACAGTCTCCTACGAGCAGTACTTC.

The chain carries TRBV5-4 and TRBJ1-1; weak D call: TRBD1 (6 bases). The CDR3 totals 13 residues. With 5 bases removed from V and 1 base from J, the gap between germline ends came to 9 bases. In germline, CDR1 is SGHNT, CDR2 YYREEE (reference sequence). The CDR3 DNA sequence: TGTGCCAGCAGAGGGGGACAGAACACTGAAGCTTTCTTT. This gives the protein CASRGGQNTEAFF.

In DNA, the CDR3 is TGTGCCAGTAGTATCTTTCAGGATCCCGGGGAGCTGTTTTTT. This gives the protein CASSIFQDPGELFF. The rearrangement links TRBV19 to TRBJ2-2, with D unresolved. Germline CDR1 and CDR2: LNHDA and SQIVND (reference sequence). Trimming took 3 bases from V and 6 from J, leaving 11 bases between them. This CDR3 contains 14 residues. The entire variable domain, with the rest obtained from reference TRBV19 and TRBJ2-2, is as follows: DGGITQSPKYLFRKEGQNVTLSCEQNLNHDAMYWYRQDPGQGLRLIYYSQIVNDFQKGDIAEGYSVSREKKESFPLTVTSAQKNPTAFYLCASSIFQDPGELFFGEGSRLTVL.

Notes on this clone: At one of its ends the junction is not consistent with the germline gene, which may arise from a read error. The gene calls are TRBV4-2 and TRBJ2-7; perhaps TRBD2 as D (6 bases). The CDR3 runs 16 residues. Germline V gives CDR1 LGHNA, CDR2 YNFKEQ. CDR3: CASSEDWASDPYEQYF. The CDR3 nucleotides read TGTGCCAGCAGCGAAGATTGGGCTAGCGACCCCTACGAGCAGTACTTC.

V gene TRBV19 combines with J gene TRBJ1-1; D is ambiguous. V lost 10 bases and J 1 base, leaving 10 bases between the germline ends. This CDR3 spans 12 amino acids. The V gene's germline CDR1 is LNHDA and CDR2 SQIVND (reference sequence). CDR3 sequence reads: CATSLGNTEAFF. The DNA for the CDR3 is TGTGCCACCTCATTGGGGAACACTGAAGCTTTCTTT.

V usage is TRBV7-9 and J usage is TRBJ1-1; D call uncertain. CDR3 size: 12 residues. Between the trimmed V and J ends, which lost 2 bases and 10 bases, there was a span of 11 bases. Germline assignment: CDR1 SEHNR and CDR2 FQNEAQ (reference sequence). CDR3 sequence: CASSLLREVAFF. CDR3 bases: TGTGCCAGCAGCTTATTAAGGGAAGTAGCTTTCTTT. Drawing the rest from reference TRBV7-9 and TRBJ1-1, the complete variable domain is DTGVSQNPRHKITKRGQNVTFRCDPISEHNRLYWYRQTLGQGPEFLTYFQNEAQLEKSRLLSDRFSAERPKGSFSTLEIQRTEQGDSAMYLCASSLLREVAFFGQGTRLTVV.

The V gene is TRBV5-1, the J gene TRBJ2-1; tentative D call: TRBD1 (6 bases). This CDR3 region has 15 residues. Trimming shortened V by 1 base and J by 0 bases, and 8 bases separated the two germline ends. From germline, CDR1 is SGHRS and CDR2 YFSETQ. CDR3 nucleotides: TGCGCCAGCAGCTTGCAGGGGATCTCCTACAATGAGCAGTTCTTC. This gives the protein CASSLQGISYNEQFF.

The V and J genes are TRBV9 and TRBJ1-4; D is unclear. The V gene lost 0 bases and the J gene lost 3 bases, with 9 bases spanning the gap. Germline V gene lookup returns CDR1 SGDLS and CDR2 YYNGEE. This CDR3 has 15 residues. CDR3 sequence (DNA): TGTGCCAGCAGCGTAGGGGGTTGGGCTAATGAAAAACTGTTTTTT. Amino acids: CASSVGGWANEKLFF. The full variable domain, in which reference TRBV9 and TRBJ1-4 provide the parts outside the CDR3, is DSGVTQTPKHLITATGQRVTLRCSPRSGDLSVYWYQQSLDQGLQFLIQYYNGEERAKGNILERFSAQQFPDLHSELNLSSLELGDSALYFCASSVGGWANEKLFFGSGTQLSVL.

The chain employs TRBV19 and TRBJ2-2; 10 bases fit TRBD2. The CDR3 loop spans 18 amino acids. CDR1 LNHDA and CDR2 SQIVND come from the germline V gene (reference sequence). The V segment lost 2 bases and the J segment 6 bases; nucleotides outside the gene matches: 12. The CDR3 DNA follows: TGTGCCAGTAGTATACCTGGGGGGAGCGGGAGGGCCTCCGGGGAGCTGTTTTTT. Its translation: CASSIPGGSGRASGELFF.

The rearrangement links TRBV7-3 to TRBJ1-1, with a weak D call TRBD1 (6 bases). CDR3 size: 12 residues. CDR1 SGHTA and CDR2 FQGTGA come from the germline V gene. V was shortened by 2 bases and J by 6 bases, with 7 bases between the two germline ends. CDR3 loop: CASSLGQSEAFF. The CDR3 region has the DNA TGTGCCAGCAGCTTAGGACAGTCTGAAGCTTTCTTT.